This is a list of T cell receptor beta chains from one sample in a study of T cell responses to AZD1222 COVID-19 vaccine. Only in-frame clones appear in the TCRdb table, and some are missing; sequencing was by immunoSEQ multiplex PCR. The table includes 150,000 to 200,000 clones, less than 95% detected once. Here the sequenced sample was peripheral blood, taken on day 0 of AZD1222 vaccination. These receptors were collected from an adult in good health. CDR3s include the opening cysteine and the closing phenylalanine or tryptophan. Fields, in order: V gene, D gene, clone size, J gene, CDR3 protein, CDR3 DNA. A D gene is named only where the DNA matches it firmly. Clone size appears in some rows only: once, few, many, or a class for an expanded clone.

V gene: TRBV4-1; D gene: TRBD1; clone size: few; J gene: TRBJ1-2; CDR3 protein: CASSLPDRGVNYGYTF; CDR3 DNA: TGCGCCAGCAGCCTACCCGACAGGGGCGTTAACTATGGCTACACCTTC
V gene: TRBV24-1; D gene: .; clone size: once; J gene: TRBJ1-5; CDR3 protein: CATSTDGSNQPQHF; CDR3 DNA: TGTGCCACCAGCACGGACGGTAGCAATCAGCCCCAGCATTTT
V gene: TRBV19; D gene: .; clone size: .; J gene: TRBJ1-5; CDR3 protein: CASSPRVGGSNQPQHF; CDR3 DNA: TGTGCCAGTAGTCCAAGAGTAGGTGGGAGCAATCAGCCCCAGCATTTT
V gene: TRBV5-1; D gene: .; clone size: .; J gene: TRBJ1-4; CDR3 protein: CASSLASTRGAGEKLFF; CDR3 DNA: TGCGCCAGCAGCTTGGCCTCGACGAGGGGGGCGGGTGAAAAACTGTTTTTT
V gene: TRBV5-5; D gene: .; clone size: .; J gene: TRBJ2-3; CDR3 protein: CASSPQARERSPSTDTQYF; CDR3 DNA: TGTGCCAGCAGCCCTCAAGCGAGGGAGCGATCCCCTAGCACAGATACGCAGTATTTT
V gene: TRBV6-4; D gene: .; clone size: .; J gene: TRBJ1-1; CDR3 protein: CASSEQGSNTEAFF; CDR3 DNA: TGTGCCAGCAGTGAGCAGGGATCGAACACTGAAGCTTTCTTT
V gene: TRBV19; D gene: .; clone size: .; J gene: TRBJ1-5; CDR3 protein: CASRLSGQGGNQPQHF; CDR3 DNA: TGTGCCAGTAGGTTATCCGGGCAGGGCGGCAATCAGCCCCAGCATTTT
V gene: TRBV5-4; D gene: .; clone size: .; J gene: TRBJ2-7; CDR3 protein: CASSLTTSRLHEQYF; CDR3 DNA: TGTGCCAGCAGTTTGACCACCTCGCGCCTCCACGAGCAGTACTTC
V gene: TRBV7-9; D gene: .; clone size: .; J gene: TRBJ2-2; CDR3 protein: CASSLVGLDRGRAGELFF; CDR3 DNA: TGTGCCAGCAGCTTAGTAGGTCTGGATCGCGGTCGCGCCGGGGAGCTGTTTTTT
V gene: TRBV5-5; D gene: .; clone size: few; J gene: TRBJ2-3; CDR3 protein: CASSMLGTREKEWDGDTQYF; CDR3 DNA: TGTGCCAGCAGCATGTTGGGGACTCGCGAAAAGGAGTGGGACGGGGATACGCAGTATTTT
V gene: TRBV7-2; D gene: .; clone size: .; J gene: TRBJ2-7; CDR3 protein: CASSPGFYEQYF; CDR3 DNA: TGTGCCAGCAGCCCAGGATTTTACGAGCAGTACTTC
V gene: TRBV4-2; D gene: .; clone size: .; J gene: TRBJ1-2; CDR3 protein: CASSLQGRNGYTF; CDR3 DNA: TGTGCCAGCAGCCTTCAGGGAAGGAATGGCTACACCTTC
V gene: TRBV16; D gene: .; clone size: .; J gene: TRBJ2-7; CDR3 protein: CASSQQGVAYEQYF; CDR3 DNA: TGTGCCAGCAGCCAACAAGGGGTTGCCTACGAGCAGTACTTC
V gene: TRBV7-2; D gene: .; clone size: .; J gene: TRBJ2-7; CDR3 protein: CASSLDWSSYEQYF; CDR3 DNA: TGTGCCAGCAGCTTAGACTGGAGCTCCTACGAGCAGTACTTC
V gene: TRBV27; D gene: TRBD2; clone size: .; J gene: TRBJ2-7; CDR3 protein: CASIYGGEQYF; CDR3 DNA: TGTGCCAGCATCTACGGGGGGGAGCAGTACTTC
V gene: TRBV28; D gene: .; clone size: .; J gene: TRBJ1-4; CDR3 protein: CASSPQGSGEKLFF; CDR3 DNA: TGTGCCAGCAGTCCACAGGGAAGTGGTGAAAAACTGTTTTTT
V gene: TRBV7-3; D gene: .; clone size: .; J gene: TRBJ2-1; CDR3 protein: CASSLSYNNEQFF; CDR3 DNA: TGTGCCAGCAGCTTATCCTACAATAATGAGCAGTTCTTC